This T cell receptor (beta chain) originates from a study of blood T cell repertoires in COVID-19. The CDR3 is 19 amino acids. With 1 base clipped from V and 0 bases from J, the junction kept 6 bases outside the gene matches. CDR1 is LNHDA, CDR2 SQIVND, per germline (reference sequence). Generated by immunoSEQ multiplex PCR, the TCRdb table keeps only in-frame clones and is missing some. Counted here are around 94,000 clones, roughly 90% occurring once; the ten biggest clones make up less than 2%. The sequenced sample was peripheral blood. This sequence joins TRBV19 and TRBJ2-1; 13 bases agree with TRBD2. The sequence derives from a man older than 75 with acute or convalescent COVID-19. CDR3 protein: CASSIGGLAGEVSYNEQFF. The CDR3 DNA reads TGTGCCAGTAGTATAGGCGGACTAGCGGGAGAGGTCTCCTACAATGAGCAGTTCTTC.